This T cell receptor beta chain was captured by sequencing in a study of cytomegalovirus exposure and HLA in healthy donors. Overall study: Prior work identified 117 million unique TCR beta sequences in approximately 200 million T cells.

With V trimmed by 0 bases and J by 3 bases, 5 bases remained unmatched. This CDR3 comprises 16 residues. Per germline, CDR1 SGHNT and CDR2 YENEEA. The primer mix had 60 Vbeta and 13 Jbeta primers. Generated by immunoSEQ multiplex PCR, the TCRdb table keeps only in-frame clones and is missing some. Of some 150,000 clones in the sample, about 77% were seen once. J is TRBJ2-7 and V is TRBV11-3, with 10 positions matching TRBD2. Sequencing used PBMCs. This clonotype was obtained from a male donor in good health and CMV-seronegative. The CDR3 sequence is CASSLDGASGSYEQYF. For the CDR3, the DNA is TGTGCCAGCAGCTTAGATGGGGCTAGCGGGAGCTACGAGCAGTACTTC.